The 28 T cell receptor beta chains in this list originate from one sample, sequenced in a study of blood T cell repertoires in COVID-19. Assay used: immunoSEQ multiplex PCR; TCRdb lists only in-frame clones, some missing. In the table there are over 95,000 clones, 79% of which are singletons. The specimen was peripheral blood. The receptors were gathered from a woman aged 80 or older with active or convalescent COVID-19.

The genes are TRBV27 and TRBJ1-1; D perhaps matches TRBD1 (5 bases). Germline CDR1 is MNHEY and CDR2 is SMNVEV (reference sequence). This CDR3 is 12 amino acids long. V dropped 4 bases and J dropped 10 bases, with 13 bases sitting between them. CDR3 DNA sequence: TGTGCCAGCAGTTCCCTCTGGGGGGGAGCTTTCTTT. It codes for CASSSLWGGAFF.

This clone was seen a single time. This chain links TRBV19 with TRBJ1-1; TRBD1 matches 9 bases. There are 17 residues in the CDR3. CDR1 is LNHDA and CDR2 is SQIVND in the germline V gene (reference sequence). V shed 5 bases, J shed 10 bases, and the junction held 20 bases outside the gene matches. The CDR3 here is CASSVLQGAIQSSGAFF. CDR3 DNA: TGTGCCAGTAGTGTTTTACAGGGGGCTATACAAAGTTCGGGAGCTTTCTTT.

V gene TRBV14 combines with J gene TRBJ2-1; D may be TRBD1 (7 bases). The CDR3 covers 19 residues. Germline CDR1 reads SGHDN; CDR2 reads FVKESK. V lost 0 bases, J lost 7 bases, and 25 bases lay in between. The CDR3 coding sequence is TGTGCCAGCAGCCAAGAGCAGGGGGGTCCGGCCCACCGCAGAAATGAGCAGTTCTTC. It translates to CASSQEQGGPAHRRNEQFF.

This chain links TRBV28 with TRBJ2-5, with 7 bases fitting TRBD1. The CDR3 length is 15 residues. Germline loops: CDR1 MDHEN, CDR2 SYDVKM. The V gene end was trimmed by 5 bases and the J gene end by 4 bases; junction bases not matched to a gene: 10. The CDR3 is CASSTQGVWAETQYF. The CDR3 coding sequence is TGTGCCAGCAGTACCCAGGGGGTTTGGGCAGAGACCCAGTACTTC.

This clone was counted a single time. The chain links TRBV9 to TRBJ2-1; 7 nucleotides match TRBD2. Trimming removed 6 bases from V and 8 bases from J; junction bases left unmatched: 5. CDR1 is SGDLS and CDR2 is YYNGEE in the germline V gene. The length of the CDR3 is 12 residues. CDR3 in DNA: TGTGCCAGCAATTGGGGGGGTGATGAGCAGTTCTTC. Its protein product is CASNWGGDEQFF.

Only one count was recorded for this clone. This rearrangement joins TRBV19 to TRBJ1-1, with a weak D call TRBD1 (5 bases). The CDR3 has 14 residues. Trimming shortened V by 9 bases and J by 1 base, and 15 bases separated the two germline ends. The germline V gene has CDR1 LNHDA and CDR2 SQIVND (reference sequence). CDR3: CASCRTRTNTEAFF. The CDR3 DNA is TGTGCCAGCTGTAGGACACGAACGAACACTGAAGCTTTCTTT.

This chain uses TRBV9 with TRBJ2-4; possible D gene TRBD2, 5 bases. CDR1 is SGDLS and CDR2 is YYNGEE in the germline V gene. CDR3 length equals 13 residues. V was cut by 4 bases and J by 6 bases, with 11 bases left in between. The CDR3 coding sequence is TGTGCCAGCAGCCGGGGAGAGGGAAACATTCAGTACTTC. This codes for CASSRGEGNIQYF.

The V gene is TRBV20-1, the J gene TRBJ2-1; 10 bases line up with TRBD2. CDR1 is DFQATT and CDR2 is SNEGSKA in the germline V gene (reference sequence). J was trimmed by 6 bases and V by 3 bases; bases with no gene match: 14. This CDR3 contains 17 residues. The CDR3 DNA follows: TGCAGTGCTAGTCGCCCCCGGGCCAGCGGGAGGGCCAATGAGCAGTTCTTC. Its translation: CSASRPRASGRANEQFF.

The chain uses TRBV11-2 and TRBJ2-7, with a tentative D call TRBD1 (6 bases). Germline CDR1 and CDR2: SGHAT and FQNNGV. Trimming pared 0 bases from V and 2 bases from J, leaving 20 bases between. This CDR3 comprises 18 residues. The CDR3 coding sequence is TGTGCCAGCAGCTTAGAGCCAAACGCCGGACAGTTCCCCTACGAGCAGTACTTC. It translates to CASSLEPNAGQFPYEQYF.

The chain links TRBV19 to TRBJ2-5, with TRBD1 as a possible D gene (5 bases). V lost 1 base, J lost 3 bases, and 12 bases lay in between. The CDR3 sequence is 15 residues long. Germline V gene sequence: CDR1 LNHDA, CDR2 SQIVND (reference sequence). The CDR3 region is CASSIGARVKETQYF. Here the CDR3 DNA reads TGTGCCAGTAGTATAGGGGCCAGGGTAAAAGAGACCCAGTACTTC.

This chain joins TRBV10-3 and TRBJ2-3; 12 bases are shared with TRBD2. The V and J ends lost 4 bases and 6 bases, in that order; junction bases with no gene match: 2. Germline V CDR1 and CDR2: ENHRY, SYGVKD. The CDR3 loop spans 14 amino acids. Here the CDR3 reads CAISATSGSDTQYF. CDR3 sequence (DNA): TGTGCCATCAGTGCGACTAGCGGGAGTGATACGCAGTATTTT.

This chain links TRBV4-2 with TRBJ2-5; possible D gene TRBD1, 6 bases. Per the germline V gene, CDR1 is LGHNA and CDR2 is YNFKEQ. V lost 5 bases to trimming and J lost 5 bases, with 15 bases between them. This CDR3 spans 14 amino acids. The CDR3 bases are TGTGCCAGCAGCTACTTGGACAGTGGGGAGACCCAGTACTTC. Protein sequence: CASSYLDSGETQYF.

The CDR3 DNA reads as TGTGCCAGCAGTCAACCCAGGGGGCTGAACACCGGGGAGCTGTTTTTT. Protein sequence: CASSQPRGLNTGELFF. The V gene is TRBV2, the J gene TRBJ2-2; TRBD1 aligns across 8 bases. The CDR3 loop spans 16 amino acids. Trimming took 5 bases from V and 1 from J; bases not matched to a gene: 6. Germline CDR1 reads SNHLY; CDR2 reads FYNNEI.

This sequence joins TRBV7-2 and TRBJ1-2; D uncertain. The CDR3 spans 16 residues. CDR1 SGHTA and CDR2 FQGNSA come from the germline V gene. V dropped 1 base and J dropped 4 bases, with 16 bases sitting between them. CDR3 coding DNA: TGTGCCAGCAGCTTAGTTCGAGTTATGGGGAGCTATGGCTACACCTTC. Translation gives CASSLVRVMGSYGYTF.

The chain recombines TRBV27 with TRBJ2-3; no firm D call. The CDR3 runs 13 residues. The ends were cut back, 4 bases at V and 2 bases at J, with 7 bases in the middle. CDR1 is MNHEY, CDR2 SMNVEV, per germline (reference sequence). The CDR3 DNA is TGTGCCAGCAGTTCCCCCCACACAGATACGCAGTATTTT. Translating it yields CASSSPHTDTQYF.

The chain carries TRBV6-2 or TRBV6-3 and TRBJ1-5; possible D gene TRBD1, 5 bases. V gave up 2 bases and J gave up 2 bases, with 19 bases separating them. Germline values: CDR1 MNHEY, CDR2 SVGEGT. This CDR3 spans 18 amino acids. The CDR3 sequence: CASSYARGRAGGNQPQHF. The CDR3 DNA is TGTGCCAGCAGTTACGCCCGAGGCAGGGCCGGTGGCAATCAGCCCCAGCATTTT.

V usage is TRBV19 and J usage is TRBJ1-5; 10 nucleotides align to TRBD1. V gave up 6 bases and J gave up 9 bases; unmatched junction bases: 14. CDR1 is LNHDA and CDR2 is SQIVND in the germline V gene (reference sequence). The CDR3 loop spans 16 amino acids. CDR3 bases: TGTGCCAGTAGCCGACAGGGGGCGGATGGCGCTTTGCCCCAGCATTTT. This encodes CASSRQGADGALPQHF.

The V gene is TRBV19, the J gene TRBJ2-1, with D unclear. CDR1 LNHDA and CDR2 SQIVND come from the germline V gene (reference sequence). The length of the CDR3 is 14 residues. V was shortened by 3 bases and J by 3 bases, with 9 bases between the two germline ends. CDR3 amino acids: CASSMGAVYNEQFF. The CDR3, as DNA: TGTGCCAGTAGTATGGGCGCCGTCTACAATGAGCAGTTCTTC.

This clone was observed a single time. CDR3: CASSLGGLSYEQYF. CDR3 in DNA: TGTGCCAGCAGCTTGGGCGGGCTCTCCTACGAGCAGTACTTC. The V gene is TRBV11-2, the J gene TRBJ2-7; D is perhaps TRBD2 (5 bases). Trimming stripped 3 bases from V and 0 bases from J, with 9 bases between. Germline V gives CDR1 SGHAT, CDR2 FQNNGV. The CDR3 extends over 14 amino acids.

This clone was seen a single time. V and J are TRBV6-5 and TRBJ1-1; tentative D call: TRBD1 (5 bases). The CDR3 totals 15 residues. In germline, CDR1 is MNHEY, CDR2 SVGAGI. The germline V and J ends were trimmed by 7 bases and 5 bases, with 20 bases remaining between them. The CDR3 spells CASTRPGGMSTEAFF. In nucleotides, the CDR3 is TGTGCCAGCACCCGCCCCGGGGGGATGAGTACTGAAGCTTTCTTT.

The chain couples TRBV27 to TRBJ2-1; D remains unclear. The V and J ends lost 6 bases and 5 bases respectively, with 11 bases between them. CDR3 length: 13 residues. Germline-derived CDR1 and CDR2 are MNHEY and SMNVEV (reference sequence). The CDR3 region has the DNA TGTGCCAGCAGACCATCGGGTCACAATGAGCAGTTCTTC. Amino acids: CASRPSGHNEQFF.

V is TRBV28 and J is TRBJ2-1; TRBD2 agrees at 9 bases. Per the germline V gene, CDR1 is MDHEN and CDR2 is SYDVKM. The CDR3 spans 15 residues. J gave up 5 bases and V 11 bases, and 13 bases lay outside the gene matches. The CDR3 coding sequence is TGTGCCTCCAAGGAGGCTAGCGGGACCGACAATGAGCAGTTCTTC. Amino acid sequence: CASKEASGTDNEQFF.

This clone was recorded a few times. The chain joins TRBV2 to TRBJ1-2; no definite D call. V shed 4 bases and J shed 6 bases, with 6 bases lying between them. The germline V gene has CDR1 SNHLY and CDR2 FYNNEI. The CDR3 extends over 11 amino acids. The CDR3 nucleotides are TGTGCCAGCAGTGCGCAGGATGGCTACACCTTC. It is translated as CASSAQDGYTF.

The chain uses TRBV5-4 and TRBJ2-5; 7 bases are shared with TRBD1. V trimming: 4 bases; J trimming: 5 bases; junction bases outside the gene matches: 11. CDR1 and CDR2 (germline): SGHNT, YYREEE (reference sequence). The CDR3 has 15 residues. The DNA for the CDR3 is TGTGCCAGCAGCCCCAAACAGGGGTCTTACGAGACCCAGTACTTC. The encoded protein is CASSPKQGSYETQYF.

The chain joins TRBV9 to TRBJ2-3; 8 bases are a match to TRBD2. The germline gives CDR1 SGDLS, CDR2 YYNGEE. This CDR3 spans 14 amino acids. V shed 4 bases and J 4 bases; nucleotides not matched to a gene: 5. In nucleotides, the CDR3 is TGTGCCAGCAGCCAGACTAGCGAGTCAGATACGCAGTATTTT. This codes for CASSQTSESDTQYF.

The V and J genes are TRBV4-2 and TRBJ1-1; TRBD1 agrees at 8 bases. V was clipped by 5 bases and J by 1 base; unmatched bases: 9. The CDR3 runs to 16 residues. CDR1 is LGHNA and CDR2 is YNFKEQ in the germline V gene. Written as DNA, the CDR3 is TGTGCCAGCAGCGCGGTGCAGGGGGCTAGGAACACTGAAGCTTTCTTT. It codes for CASSAVQGARNTEAFF.

The gene calls are TRBV25-1 and TRBJ2-2; 12 bases match TRBD2. The CDR3 consists of 17 residues. Germline lookup yields CDR1 MGHDK and CDR2 SYGVNS. With V trimmed by 1 base and J by 5 bases, 5 bases remained unmatched. Here the CDR3 DNA reads TGTGCCAGCAGTGAATTTACGACTAGCGGGAGTACCGGGGAGCTGTTTTTT. This translates into CASSEFTTSGSTGELFF.

The chain employs TRBV7-3 and TRBJ1-2, with 10 nucleotides matching TRBD1. This CDR3 comprises 15 residues. J was trimmed by 6 bases and V by 5 bases; bases with no gene match: 9. The germline V gene has CDR1 SGHTA and CDR2 FQGTGA. The CDR3 DNA reads as TGTGCCAGCAGCAAGGGACAGGGGATCGGTGATGGCTACACCTTC. It encodes CASSKGQGIGDGYTF.